In its sample, the clone carrying this T cell receptor (beta chain) was seen many times. Its antigen is as yet unknown. This sample is drawn from a study of blood T cells in healthy people across ages. Study findings and constraints: More naive CD4+ cells and higher diversity marked long-lived donors relative to aged donors.

The study recruited healthy Caucasian donors from Russia who were aged about 6 to 95. At least 7 million PBMCs were isolated per sample. A second PCR of roughly 7 to 11 cycles used a sample-barcoded 5' primer and a J-beta primer mix. The template-switch adaptor was a 5' adaptor with 12 random nucleotides. It tagged each cDNA molecule. MiXCR, applied by TCRdb to the 5' RACE reads, yields one record per CDR3 protein. Of hundreds of thousands of distinct CDR3 sequences in the sample, roughly 44% were seen once. The CDR3 extends over 13 amino acids. V lost 3 bases and J lost 3, with 9 bases in between. This chain connects TRBV12-3 or TRBV12-4 to TRBJ2-7; D is undetermined. This receptor was obtained from a man aged 55 to 70 in good health. The specimen was blood. The CDR3 region has the DNA TGTGCCAGCAGTTTTGGGCAATTCTACGAGCAGTACTTC. Amino acids: CASSFGQFYEQYF.